This T cell receptor (beta chain) was recorded in a study of CD8 T cells in ankylosing spondylitis. This clonotype has more than one count but fewer than ten. The antigen is not known. Via MiXCR, TCRdb re-called the 5' RACE reads, giving one row per CDR3 protein. The sample holds approximately 220,000 distinct CDR3 sequences; around 20% are singletons and the top ten take roughly 43%. Study conclusions and caveats: Made up of about eight highly homologous variants, a TCR beta motif appeared characteristic of ankylosing spondylitis blood.

The CDR3 loop spans 14 amino acids. Germline CDR1 LGHNA, CDR2 YSLEER. V lost 2 bases to trimming and J lost 2 bases, with 10 bases between them. The chain combines TRBV4-3 with TRBJ2-7, with D possibly TRBD1 on 5 matching bases. Sequenced input: blood, either unsorted or a sorted T cell fraction (not recorded which). This TCR was recovered from a male donor with ankylosing spondylitis. CDR3 loop: CASSQYRGPYEQYF. DNA of the CDR3: TGCGCCAGCAGCCAATATAGGGGCCCCTACGAGCAGTACTTC.